The clone carrying this T cell receptor (beta chain) was picked up one time. Its specificity is not known. At baseline, cycle 4 day 1, and cycle 7 day 1, blood was sampled. Measured with immunoSEQ multiplex PCR; TCRdb has only the in-frame clones, and not every one. The sample records approximately 21,000 clones, 65% to 90% being singletons. This CDR3 region has 13 residues. The V and J ends lost 7 bases and 8 bases, in that order; junction bases with no gene match: 9. Looked up from germline, CDR1 is SGHAT and CDR2 is FQNNGV. The data were obtained in a study of OX40 agonist ivuxolimab in advanced cancers. Study details: Six ivuxolimab dose levels, 0.01 to 10 mg/kg, were given intravenously every 2 weeks. Partial responses were observed in three patients, of whom one had hepatocellular carcinoma and two had cutaneous melanoma.

Study-wide results and caveats: Expanded clones were, on average, more numerous among CD8+ T cells than CD4+.

This sequence originates from an adult with an advanced solid tumor such as melanoma, head and neck, liver or kidney cancer. This specimen was CD4+ or CD8+ T cells sorted from blood, taken in a trial of the OX40 agonist ivuxolimab. The chain joins TRBV11-2 to TRBJ1-2; 8 bases line up with TRBD1. CDR3 bases: TGTGCCAGCACCACCCGGACAGGGCACGGCTACACCTTC. It translates to CASTTRTGHGYTF.